A single sample gave rise to the 2 T cell receptor beta chains below, sequenced in a study of graft-versus-host responses after intestinal transplantation. The table came from immunoSEQ multiplex PCR; TCRdb's copy has only in-frame clones and leaves some out. This sample has some 41,000 clones, with about 92% found just once. Here the sequenced sample was PBMCs, taken 700 to 750 days after intestinal transplantation. All receptors come from a human patient who received an intestinal transplant, so some T cells may come from the graft donor.

The rearrangement links TRBV6-5 to TRBJ2-7; D is unresolved. Germline V gene lookup returns CDR1 MNHEY and CDR2 SVGAGI. V lost 0 bases and J lost 2, with 11 bases in between. This CDR3 spans 15 amino acids. The CDR3 DNA follows: TGTGCCAGCAGTTACTCGACCGCTAGAACCTACGAGCAGTACTTC. Residues: CASSYSTARTYEQYF.

This chain links TRBV2 with TRBJ1-2; TRBD1 agrees at 8 bases. Trimming removed 7 bases from V and 4 bases from J; junction bases left unmatched: 5. Germline lookup yields CDR1 SNHLY and CDR2 FYNNEI. CDR3 length equals 13 residues. DNA for the CDR3: TGTGCCAGCAAGGGGGACAGGAGCTATGGCTACACCTTC. It codes for CASKGDRSYGYTF.